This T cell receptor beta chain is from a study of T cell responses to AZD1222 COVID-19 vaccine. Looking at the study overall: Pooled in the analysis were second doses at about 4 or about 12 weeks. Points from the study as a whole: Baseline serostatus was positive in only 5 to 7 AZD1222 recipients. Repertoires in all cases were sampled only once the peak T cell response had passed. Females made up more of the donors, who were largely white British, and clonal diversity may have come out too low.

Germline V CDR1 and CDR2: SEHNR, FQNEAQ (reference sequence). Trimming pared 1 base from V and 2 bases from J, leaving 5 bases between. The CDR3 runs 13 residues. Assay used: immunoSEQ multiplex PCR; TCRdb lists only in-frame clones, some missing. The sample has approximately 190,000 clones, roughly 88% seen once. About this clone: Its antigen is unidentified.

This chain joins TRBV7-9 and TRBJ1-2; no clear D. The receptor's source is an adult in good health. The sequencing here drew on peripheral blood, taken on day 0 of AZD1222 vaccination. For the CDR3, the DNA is TGTGCCAGCAGCTTAGGGCGGAACTATGGCTACACCTTC. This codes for CASSLGRNYGYTF.